This T cell receptor beta chain was retrieved from a study of tumor-infiltrating lymphocytes in glioblastoma multiforme. TCR beta libraries were built from RNA through three nested multiplex PCR rounds using modified ARM-PCR. Input was 0.4 to 0.55 ug total RNA, reverse-transcribed with a C-beta primer. TCRdb called the multiplex PCR reads again in MiXCR, with one record for every CDR3 protein. Of around 10,000 distinct CDR3 sequences detected, 66% appear once; the ten largest clones hold around 31%. CDR1 and CDR2 from the germline V gene are MDHEN and SYDVKM. Unmatched junction bases numbered 6, after V lost 6 bases and J lost 0 bases. The CDR3 has 15 amino acids.

The receptor was derived from a male donor with glioblastoma. J is TRBJ2-3 and V is TRBV28; TRBD1 agrees at 7 bases. Material: brain tumor tissue. In DNA, the CDR3 is TGTGCCAGCAGCTTGGGACAGTCTAGCACAGATACGCAGTATTTT. Translation: CASSLGQSSTDTQYF.